What follows are 18 T cell receptor beta chains derived from one specimen sequenced in a study of CD8+CD57+ T cells in acquired aplastic anemia. Genomic DNA provided the template from which TCR beta VDJ and CDR3 profiles were obtained. Via MiXCR, TCRdb re-called the reads, giving one row per CDR3 protein. Among 250,000 to 300,000 distinct CDR3 sequences, approximately 55% were seen once, and the ten largest hold 6.5% to 10%. Sequencing input: sorted CD4+, CD8+, or CD8+CD57+ T cells (not recorded which) from PBMCs. The receptors were gathered from a human donor with severe aplastic anemia or a healthy control (not recorded which).

The chain uses TRBV5-1 and TRBJ2-7, with D perhaps matching TRBD2 (5 bases). Germline V gene data show CDR1 as SGHRS and CDR2 as YFSETQ. V gave up 10 bases and J gave up 3 bases, with 20 bases separating them. This CDR3 is built from 14 residues. DNA for the CDR3: TGCGCCTGCACTCCAGGACTGGGTAGCTACGAGCAGTACTTC. This encodes CACTPGLGSYEQYF.

In its sample, this clonotype was seen many times. The genes are TRBV20-1 and TRBJ2-5; 7 positions agree with TRBD2. CDR1 and CDR2 (germline): DFQATT, SNEGSKA (reference sequence). After removal of 0 bases from V and 1 base from J, the junction contained 8 bases not matched to a gene. The CDR3 length is 16 residues. CDR3 sequence: CSARDPQGLVQETQYF. The CDR3 nucleotides read TGCAGTGCTAGAGACCCCCAAGGACTAGTCCAAGAGACCCAGTACTTC.

This clonotype was counted many times. The chain carries TRBV5-1 and TRBJ1-2; the match to TRBD1 covers 7 bases. With 0 bases clipped from V and 5 bases from J, the junction kept 7 bases outside the gene matches. Germline assignment: CDR1 SGHRS and CDR2 YFSETQ. The length of the CDR3 is 15 residues. The DNA of the CDR3 is TGCGCCAGCAGCTTGGCCGTCGAGGGGGCGTATGGCTACACCTTC. Its translation is CASSLAVEGAYGYTF.

This chain connects TRBV7-2 to TRBJ1-4; 7 bases line up with TRBD1. CDR3 size: 15 residues. J was trimmed by 0 bases and V by 6 bases; bases with no gene match: 4. Germline-derived CDR1 and CDR2 are SGHTA and FQGNSA. Here the CDR3 reads CASSPDRATNEKLFF. The DNA of the CDR3 is TGTGCCAGCAGTCCCGACAGGGCAACTAATGAAAAACTGTTTTTT.

V usage is TRBV9 and J usage is TRBJ2-5, with TRBD2 identical over 8 bases. From germline, CDR1 is SGDLS and CDR2 YYNGEE. The CDR3 spans 15 residues. With 3 bases clipped from V and 5 bases from J, the junction kept 9 bases outside the gene matches. CDR3 nucleotide sequence: TGTGCCAGCAGCGCCGCCGGGACTAGTGCCGAGACCCAGTACTTC. The encoded protein is CASSAAGTSAETQYF.

The chain is built from TRBV24-1 and TRBJ2-7, with a possible D match to TRBD2 (5 bases). Trimming cost V 4 bases and J 0 bases, with 9 bases left between them. The V gene's germline CDR1 is KGHDR and CDR2 SFDVKD. The CDR3 runs 14 residues. CDR3 bases: TGTGCCACCAGTGAGTCCCGGGACTCCTACGAGCAGTACTTC. This translates into CATSESRDSYEQYF.

The V call is TRBV2, the J call TRBJ1-4; D is perhaps TRBD1 (6 bases). Trimming took 7 bases from V and 8 from J, leaving 11 bases between them. CDR1 and CDR2 (germline): SNHLY, FYNNEI. This CDR3 has 12 amino acids. The CDR3 coding sequence is TGTGCCAGCACTTGGCAGGGGGAAAAACTGTTTTTT. As protein: CASTWQGEKLFF.

This clonotype was seen only once. The gene calls are TRBV2 and TRBJ1-2, with D perhaps TRBD1 (6 bases). V lost 5 bases, J lost 0 bases, and 16 bases lay in between. The germline V gene has CDR1 SNHLY and CDR2 FYNNEI. The CDR3 extends over 16 amino acids. CDR3 nucleotides: TGTGCCAGCAGTCCGGGGGCCCGGCCAACTAACTATGGCTACACCTTC. The encoded protein is CASSPGARPTNYGYTF.

The chain carries TRBV15 and TRBJ1-2, with 11 nucleotides matching TRBD1. J lost 8 bases, V lost 5 bases, and 13 bases had no gene match. The CDR3 is 16 residues long. CDR1 and CDR2 (germline): LNHNV, YYDKDF (reference sequence). The CDR3 bases are TGTGCCACCAGCTCACGAATCGGACAGGGGGCGGAGGGCTACACCTTC. It is translated as CATSSRIGQGAEGYTF.

The sample holds a few counts of this clonotype. The genes are TRBV27 and TRBJ2-5; TRBD1 might be the D (6 bases). Germline CDR1 reads MNHEY; CDR2 reads SMNVEV (reference sequence). CDR3 size: 12 residues. V lost 5 bases to trimming and J lost 4 bases, with 8 bases between them. The CDR3 loop reads CASSQTGETQYF. In DNA, the CDR3 is TGTGCCAGCAGTCAGACAGGAGAGACCCAGTACTTC.

The chain employs TRBV7-9 and TRBJ2-7; D gene unclear. The germline V and J ends were trimmed by 8 bases and 1 base, with 9 bases remaining between them. The CDR3 spans 12 residues. Looked up from germline, CDR1 is SEHNR and CDR2 is FQNEAQ (reference sequence). The CDR3: CASSGLSYEQYF. Here the CDR3 DNA reads TGTGCCAGCTCCGGCCTATCCTACGAGCAGTACTTC.

The V and J genes are TRBV10-3 and TRBJ1-1; 8 bases align to TRBD1. Germline V lookup: CDR1 ENHRY, CDR2 SYGVKD. J lost 1 base, V lost 6 bases, and 10 bases had no gene match. The CDR3 is 16 amino acids. The CDR3 spells CAISEPPGTGNTEAFF. CDR3 bases: TGTGCCATCAGCGAGCCCCCCGGGACAGGGAACACTGAAGCTTTCTTT.

This clonotype was recorded at least ten times. The rearrangement links TRBV19 to TRBJ2-1; the D is unclear. This CDR3 spans 19 amino acids. CDR1 and CDR2 from the germline V gene are LNHDA and SQIVND (reference sequence). V lost 3 bases and J lost 0, with 21 bases in between. The CDR3 region is CASSMGWLGQTSSYNEQFF. CDR3 in DNA: TGTGCCAGTAGTATGGGCTGGTTAGGTCAAACGAGCTCCTACAATGAGCAGTTCTTC. Full variable domain (outside the CDR3, taken from reference TRBV19 and TRBJ2-1): DGGITQSPKYLFRKEGQNVTLSCEQNLNHDAMYWYRQDPGQGLRLIYYSQIVNDFQKGDIAEGYSVSREKKESFPLTVTSAQKNPTAFYLCASSMGWLGQTSSYNEQFFGPGTRLTVL.

In this sample, this clonotype turned up many times. This rearrangement joins TRBV19 to TRBJ1-5, with D possibly matching TRBD1 (6 bases). The CDR3 spans 14 residues. V shed 1 base and J shed 6 bases, with 10 bases lying between them. The V gene's germline CDR1 is LNHDA and CDR2 SQIVND (reference sequence). The CDR3 sequence is CASSIARGGQPQHF. CDR3 sequence (DNA): TGTGCCAGTAGTATAGCCAGGGGCGGTCAGCCCCAGCATTTT.

This clonotype was picked up many times. The chain links TRBV7-8 to TRBJ1-6, with D perhaps TRBD1 (6 bases). The CDR3 covers 16 residues. Germline V gene lookup returns CDR1 SGHVS and CDR2 FQNEAQ. Trimming cost V 5 bases and J 8 bases, with 19 bases left between them. CDR3 DNA: TGTGCCAGCAGCCGAAGGGACACGGTTTTACATTCACCCCTCCACTTT. Residues: CASSRRDTVLHSPLHF.

There are a few counts of this clonotype. The gene calls are TRBV20-1 and TRBJ1-6, with TRBD1 matching 9 bases. The CDR3 has 13 residues. CDR1 is DFQATT, CDR2 SNEGSKA, per germline (reference sequence). The junction had 2 bases not matched to a gene; V was cut back by 4 bases and J by 7 bases. The CDR3 DNA reads TGCAGTGCTAAGGGACAGGGCAATTCACCCCTCCACTTT. Encoded protein: CSAKGQGNSPLHF.

The V call is TRBV6-5, the J call TRBJ2-7; D ambiguous. CDR1 MNHEY and CDR2 SVGAGI come from the germline V gene. The CDR3 sequence is 12 residues long. V dropped 6 bases and J dropped 7 bases, with 13 bases sitting between them. The CDR3 nucleotides are TGTGCCAGCAGGTATCGTCACGGGGAGCAGTACTTC. It is translated as CASRYRHGEQYF.

The genes are TRBV20-1 and TRBJ2-3; weak D call: TRBD1 (7 bases). The V end lost 5 bases, the J end lost 3 bases, and 15 bases lay between the germline ends. From germline, CDR1 is DFQATT and CDR2 SNEGSKA (reference sequence). The CDR3 covers 14 residues. CDR3 loop: CSASGGIRTDTQYF. DNA of the CDR3: TGCAGTGCTTCAGGGGGGATAAGGACAGATACGCAGTATTTT.